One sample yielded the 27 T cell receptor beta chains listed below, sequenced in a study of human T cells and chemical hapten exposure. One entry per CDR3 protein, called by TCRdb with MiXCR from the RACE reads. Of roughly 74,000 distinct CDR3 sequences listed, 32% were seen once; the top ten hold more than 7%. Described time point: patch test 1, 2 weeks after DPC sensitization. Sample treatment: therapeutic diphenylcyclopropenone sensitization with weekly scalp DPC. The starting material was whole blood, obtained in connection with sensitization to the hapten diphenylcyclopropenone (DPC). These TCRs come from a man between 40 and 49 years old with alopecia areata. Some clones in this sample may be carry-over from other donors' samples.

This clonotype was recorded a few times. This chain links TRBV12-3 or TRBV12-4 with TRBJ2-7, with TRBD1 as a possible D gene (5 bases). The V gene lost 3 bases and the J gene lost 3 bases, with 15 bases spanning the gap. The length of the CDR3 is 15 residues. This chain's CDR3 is CASSFSWSGNYEQYF. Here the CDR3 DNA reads TGTGCCAGCAGTTTCTCGTGGTCAGGGAACTACGAGCAGTACTTC.

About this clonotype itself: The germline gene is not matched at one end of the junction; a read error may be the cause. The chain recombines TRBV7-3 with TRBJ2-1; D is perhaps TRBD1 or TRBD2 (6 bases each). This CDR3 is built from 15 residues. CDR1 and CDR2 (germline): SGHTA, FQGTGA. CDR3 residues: CASSLYAGASDEQLF. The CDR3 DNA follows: TGTGCCAGCAGCTTATATGCAGGGGCTAGCGATGAGCAGCTCTTC. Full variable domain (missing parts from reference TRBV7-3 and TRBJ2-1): GAGVSQTPSNKVTEKGKYVELRCDPISGHTALYWYRQSLGQGPEFLIYFQGTGAADDSGLPNDRFFAVRPEGSVSTLKIQRTERGDSAVYLCASSLYAGASDEQLFGPGTRLTVL.

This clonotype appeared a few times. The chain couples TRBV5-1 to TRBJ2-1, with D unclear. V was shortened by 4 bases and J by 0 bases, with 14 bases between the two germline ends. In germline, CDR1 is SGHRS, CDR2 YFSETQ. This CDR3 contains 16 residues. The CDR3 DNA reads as TGCGCCAGCAGCCCCTTCTTAGTGGACTCCTACAATGAGCAGTTCTTC. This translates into CASSPFLVDSYNEQFF.

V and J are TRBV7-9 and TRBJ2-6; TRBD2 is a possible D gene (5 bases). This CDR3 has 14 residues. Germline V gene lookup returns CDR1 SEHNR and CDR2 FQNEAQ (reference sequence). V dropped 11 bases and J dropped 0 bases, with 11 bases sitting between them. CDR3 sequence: CAGRAVSGANVLTF. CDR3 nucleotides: TGTGCCGGGCGGGCCGTCTCTGGGGCCAACGTCCTGACTTTC.

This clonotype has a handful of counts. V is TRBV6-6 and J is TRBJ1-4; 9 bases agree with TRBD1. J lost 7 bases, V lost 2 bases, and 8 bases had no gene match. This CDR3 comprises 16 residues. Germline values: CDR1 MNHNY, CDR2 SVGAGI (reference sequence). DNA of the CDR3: TGTGCCAGCAGTTACCGGACAGGGGAGGGTGGTGAAAAACTGTTTTTT. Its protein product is CASSYRTGEGGEKLFF.

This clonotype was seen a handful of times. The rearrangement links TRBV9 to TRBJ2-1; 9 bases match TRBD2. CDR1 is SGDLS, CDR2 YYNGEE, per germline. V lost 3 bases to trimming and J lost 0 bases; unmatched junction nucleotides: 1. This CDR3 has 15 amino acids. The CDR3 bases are TGTGCCAGCAGCGATAGCGGGAGCTCCTACAATGAGCAGTTCTTC. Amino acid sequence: CASSDSGSSYNEQFF.

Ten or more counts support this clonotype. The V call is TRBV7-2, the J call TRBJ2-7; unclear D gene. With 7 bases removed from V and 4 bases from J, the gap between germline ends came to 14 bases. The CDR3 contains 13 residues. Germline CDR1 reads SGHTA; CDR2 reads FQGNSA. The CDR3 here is CASKTLTPYEQYF. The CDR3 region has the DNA TGTGCCAGCAAGACACTGACGCCATACGAGCAGTACTTC.

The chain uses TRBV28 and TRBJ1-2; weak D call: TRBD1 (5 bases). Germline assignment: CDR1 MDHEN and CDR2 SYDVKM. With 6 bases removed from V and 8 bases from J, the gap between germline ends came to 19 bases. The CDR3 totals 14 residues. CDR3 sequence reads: CASSLPLGTPGYTF. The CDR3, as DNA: TGTGCCAGCAGCCTACCACTGGGGACGCCAGGCTACACCTTC.

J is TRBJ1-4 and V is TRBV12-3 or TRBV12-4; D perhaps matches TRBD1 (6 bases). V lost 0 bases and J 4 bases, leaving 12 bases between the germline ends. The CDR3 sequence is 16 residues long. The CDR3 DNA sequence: TGTGCCAGCAGTTTAGCTCTCGGACAGTTTAATGAAAAACTGTTTTTT. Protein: CASSLALGQFNEKLFF.

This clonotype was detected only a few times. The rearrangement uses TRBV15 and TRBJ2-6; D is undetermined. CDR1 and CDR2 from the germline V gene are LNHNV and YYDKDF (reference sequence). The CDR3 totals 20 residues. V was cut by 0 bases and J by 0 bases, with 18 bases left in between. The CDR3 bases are TGTGCCACCAGCAGAGAGCCAGGTTTCTCCCTTAGCTCTGGGGCCAACGTCCTGACTTTC. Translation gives CATSREPGFSLSSGANVLTF.

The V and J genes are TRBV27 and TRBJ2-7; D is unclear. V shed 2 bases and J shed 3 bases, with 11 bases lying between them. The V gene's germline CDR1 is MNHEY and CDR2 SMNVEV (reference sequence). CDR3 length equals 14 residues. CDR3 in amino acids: CASSLSRWGYEQYF. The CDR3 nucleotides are TGTGCCAGCAGTTTAAGCAGGTGGGGCTACGAGCAGTACTTC.

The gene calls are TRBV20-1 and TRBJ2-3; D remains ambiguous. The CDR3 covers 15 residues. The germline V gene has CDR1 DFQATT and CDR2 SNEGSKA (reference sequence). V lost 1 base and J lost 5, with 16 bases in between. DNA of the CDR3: TGCAGTGCTAGAGGAGGCTGGGTTGGGAAAGATACGCAGTATTTT. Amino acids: CSARGGWVGKDTQYF.

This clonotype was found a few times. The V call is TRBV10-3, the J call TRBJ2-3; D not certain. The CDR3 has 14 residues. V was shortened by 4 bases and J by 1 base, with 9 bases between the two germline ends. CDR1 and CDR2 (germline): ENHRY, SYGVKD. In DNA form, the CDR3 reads TGTGCCATCAGTGCGGTCACCCGCACAGATACGCAGTATTTT. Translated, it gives CAISAVTRTDTQYF.

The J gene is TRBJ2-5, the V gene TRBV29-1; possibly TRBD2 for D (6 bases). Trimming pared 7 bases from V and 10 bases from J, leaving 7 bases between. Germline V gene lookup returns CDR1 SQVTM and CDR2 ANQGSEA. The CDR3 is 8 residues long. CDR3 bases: TGCAGCGCGGGGGACCAGTACTTC. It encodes CSAGDQYF.

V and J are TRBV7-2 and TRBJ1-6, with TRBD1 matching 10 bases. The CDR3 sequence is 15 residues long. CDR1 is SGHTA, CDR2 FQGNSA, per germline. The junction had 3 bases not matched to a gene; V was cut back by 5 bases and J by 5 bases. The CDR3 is CASSPGQGNNSPLHF. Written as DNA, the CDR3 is TGTGCCAGCAGCCCGGGACAGGGGAATAATTCACCCCTCCACTTT.

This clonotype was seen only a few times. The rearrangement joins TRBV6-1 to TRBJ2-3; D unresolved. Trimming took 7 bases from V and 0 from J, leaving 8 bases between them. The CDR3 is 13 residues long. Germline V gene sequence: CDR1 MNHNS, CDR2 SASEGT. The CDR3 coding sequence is TGTGCCAGCAAACCGGCTAGCACAGATACGCAGTATTTT. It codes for CASKPASTDTQYF.

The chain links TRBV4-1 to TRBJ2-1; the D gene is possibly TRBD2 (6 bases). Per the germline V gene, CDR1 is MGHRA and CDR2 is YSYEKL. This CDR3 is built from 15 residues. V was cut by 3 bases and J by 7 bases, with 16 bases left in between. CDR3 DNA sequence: TGCGCCAGCAGCCAGGGGGGTCCCCCAGGGAATGAGCAGTTCTTC. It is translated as CASSQGGPPGNEQFF.

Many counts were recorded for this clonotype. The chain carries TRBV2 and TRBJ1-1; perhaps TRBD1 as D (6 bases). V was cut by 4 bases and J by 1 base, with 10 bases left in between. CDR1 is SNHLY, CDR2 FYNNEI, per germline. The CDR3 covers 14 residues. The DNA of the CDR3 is TGTGCCAGCAGTGGATCGACAGGGAACACTGAAGCTTTCTTT. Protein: CASSGSTGNTEAFF.

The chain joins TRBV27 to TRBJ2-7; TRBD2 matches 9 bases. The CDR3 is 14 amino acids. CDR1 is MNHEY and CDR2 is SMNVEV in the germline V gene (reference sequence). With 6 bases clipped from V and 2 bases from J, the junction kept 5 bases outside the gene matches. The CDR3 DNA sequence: TGTGCCAGCAGAACGACTAGCGGTGCCTACGAGCAGTACTTC. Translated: CASRTTSGAYEQYF.

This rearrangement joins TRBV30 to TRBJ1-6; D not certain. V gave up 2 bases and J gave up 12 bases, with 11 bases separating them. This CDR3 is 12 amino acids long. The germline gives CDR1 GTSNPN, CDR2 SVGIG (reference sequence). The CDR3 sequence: CAWSRAKKPLHF. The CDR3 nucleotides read TGTGCCTGGAGTAGGGCCAAGAAACCCCTCCACTTT.

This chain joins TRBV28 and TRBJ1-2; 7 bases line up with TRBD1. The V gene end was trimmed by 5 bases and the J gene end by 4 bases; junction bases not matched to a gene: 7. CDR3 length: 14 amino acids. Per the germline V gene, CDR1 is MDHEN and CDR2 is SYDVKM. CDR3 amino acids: CASSPTGVSYGYTF. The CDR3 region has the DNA TGTGCCAGCAGTCCCACAGGGGTAAGCTATGGCTACACCTTC.

CDR3: CASRHTGTYEQYF. CDR3 DNA sequence: TGTGCCAGCAGGCATACAGGGACCTACGAGCAGTACTTC. This rearrangement joins TRBV6-5 to TRBJ2-7; a possible D gene is TRBD1 (6 bases). CDR3 length: 13 residues. Germline loops: CDR1 MNHEY, CDR2 SVGAGI. Trimming shortened V by 6 bases and J by 2 bases, and 11 bases separated the two germline ends.

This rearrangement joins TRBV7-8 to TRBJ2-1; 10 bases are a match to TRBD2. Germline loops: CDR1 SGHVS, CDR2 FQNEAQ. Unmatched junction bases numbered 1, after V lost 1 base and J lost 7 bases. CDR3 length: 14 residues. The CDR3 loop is CASSLGTSGNEQFF. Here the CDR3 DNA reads TGTGCCAGCAGCTTAGGGACTAGCGGTAATGAGCAGTTCTTC. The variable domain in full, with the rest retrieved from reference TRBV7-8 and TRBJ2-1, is GAGVSQSPRYKVAKRGQDVALRCDPISGHVSLFWYQQALGQGPEFLTYFQNEAQLDKSGLPSDRFFAERPEGSVSTLKIQRTQQEDSAVYLCASSLGTSGNEQFFGPGTRLTVL.

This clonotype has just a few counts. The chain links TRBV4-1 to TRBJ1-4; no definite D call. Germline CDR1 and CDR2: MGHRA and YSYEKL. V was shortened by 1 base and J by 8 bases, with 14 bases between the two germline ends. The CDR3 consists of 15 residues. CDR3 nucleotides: TGCGCCAGCAGCCAAGGGCAGTCAAGTGAGGAAAAACTGTTTTTT. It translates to CASSQGQSSEEKLFF.

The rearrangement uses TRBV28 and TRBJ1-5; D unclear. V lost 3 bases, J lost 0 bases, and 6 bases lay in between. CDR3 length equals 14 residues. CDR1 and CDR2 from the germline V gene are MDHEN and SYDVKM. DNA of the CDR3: TGTGCCAGCAGTTTGACGGTTAGCAATCAGCCCCAGCATTTT. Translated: CASSLTVSNQPQHF.

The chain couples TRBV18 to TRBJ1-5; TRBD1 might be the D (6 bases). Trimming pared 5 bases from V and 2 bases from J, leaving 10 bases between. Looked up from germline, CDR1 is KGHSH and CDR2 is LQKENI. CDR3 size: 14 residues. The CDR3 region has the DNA TGTGCCAGCTCATCACAGGGAGGCAATCAGCCCCAGCATTTT. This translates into CASSSQGGNQPQHF.

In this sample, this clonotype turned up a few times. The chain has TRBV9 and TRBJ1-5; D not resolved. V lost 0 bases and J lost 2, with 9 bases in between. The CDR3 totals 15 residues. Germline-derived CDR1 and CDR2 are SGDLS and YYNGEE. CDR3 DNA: TGTGCCAGCAGCGTAGAATCGGATGGCAATCAGCCCCAGCATTTT. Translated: CASSVESDGNQPQHF.